This is a list of T cell receptor beta chains from one sample in a study of beta chain features in type 1 diabetes. The assay was immunoSEQ multiplex PCR, and TCRdb's table has in-frame clones only and misses some. The data show about 260,000 clones, approximately 70% seen once. The specimen was naive CD4+ T cells from blood. The receptors here all came from a young man in good health. CDR3s include the opening cysteine and the closing phenylalanine or tryptophan. The D gene is left open where the match is weak. The size entry is marked missing in some rows and otherwise reads once, few, many or a size class.

CSAQGLYSYEQYF TGCAGCGCCCAGGGGCTATACTCCTACGAGCAGTACTTC . TRBJ2-7 TRBV29-1 .
CASSVGATPYNEQFF TGTGCCAGCAGCGTAGGGGCCACCCCCTACAATGAGCAGTTCTTC . TRBJ2-1 TRBV9 .
CASSVRPFQETQYF TGTGCCAGCAGTGTCCGACCATTCCAAGAGACCCAGTACTTC . TRBJ2-5 TRBV28 .
CASSQGRGRSTDTQYF TGCGCCAGCAGTCAAGGCAGGGGGCGAAGCACAGATACGCAGTATTTT . TRBJ2-3 TRBV23-1 TRBD1
CASSPSGLSDTQYF TGTGCCAGCAGCCCCTCGGGGCTCTCGGATACGCAGTATTTT . TRBJ2-3 TRBV7-9 .
CSGGAGSETQYF TGCAGCGGGGGGGCGGGGAGTGAGACCCAGTACTTC few TRBJ2-5 TRBV29-1 .
CASSLHRGGYEQYF TGTGCCAGCTCACTCCACAGGGGAGGTTACGAGCAGTACTTC few TRBJ2-7 TRBV18 .
CAWNRATQETQYF TGTGCCTGGAATCGTGCTACCCAAGAGACCCAGTACTTC few TRBJ2-5 TRBV30 .
CASSPGRGTSRNEQYF TGTGCCAGCAGCCCGGGCCGGGGGACCTCTCGGAACGAGCAGTACTTC . TRBJ2-7 TRBV9 .
CASSPGTDYEQYF TGTGCCAGCTCACCCGGGACAGATTACGAGCAGTACTTC . TRBJ2-7 TRBV18 TRBD1
CAWNLGLAAYNEQFF TGTGCCTGGAACTTGGGCCTAGCCGCCTACAATGAGCAGTTCTTC . TRBJ2-1 TRBV30 .
CASSAADTQYF TGTGCCAGCAGCGCTGCAGATACGCAGTATTTT . TRBJ2-3 TRBV21-1 .
CSASKETEAFF TGCAGTGCTAGCAAAGAGACTGAAGCTTTCTTT . TRBJ1-1 TRBV20-1 .
CASSETGPGSPLHF TGTGCCAGCAGTGAGACGGGCCCCGGTTCACCCCTCCACTTT few TRBJ1-6 TRBV2 .
CASSFDRVDAEQYF TGTGCCAGCAGCTTCGACAGGGTAGATGCCGAGCAGTACTTC . TRBJ2-7 TRBV7-9 TRBD1
CASSLGGRPGLEKEFF TGTGCCAGCAGCTTAGGAGGTCGGCCGGGGCTCGAGAAGGAGTTCTTC . TRBJ2-1 TRBV7-2 .
CAWSAPGPRGNEQFF TGTGCCTGGAGTGCCCCGGGACCCCGGGGGAATGAGCAGTTCTTC . TRBJ2-1 TRBV30 .
CASSEGGKADTQYF TGTGCCAGCAGTGAAGGCGGGAAAGCTGATACGCAGTATTTT . TRBJ2-3 TRBV2 .
CASSFPSEDEQFF TGCGCCAGCAGCTTCCCCTCTGAGGATGAGCAGTTCTTC . TRBJ2-1 TRBV5-1 .
CAWSVRRGNEKLFF TGTGCCTGGAGTGTACGACGGGGTAATGAAAAACTGTTTTTT . TRBJ1-4 TRBV30 .
CAWSARASNQPQHF TGTGCCTGGAGTGCCAGGGCCAGCAATCAGCCCCAGCATTTT . TRBJ1-5 TRBV30 .
CAIGGQGLTNEQFF TGTGCCATCGGAGGGCAGGGACTCACCAATGAGCAGTTCTTC . TRBJ2-1 TRBV10-3 .
CAISESELLTVHNEQFF TGTGCCATCAGTGAGTCTGAATTGTTGACAGTACACAATGAGCAGTTCTTC . TRBJ2-1 TRBV10-3 .
CASSLAVSKGQETQYF TGTGCCAGCAGCTTAGCGGTCAGTAAGGGCCAAGAGACCCAGTACTTC . TRBJ2-5 TRBV7-2 .
CASSHPGGYEQYF TGTGCCAGCAGCCATCCTGGGGGCTACGAGCAGTACTTC . TRBJ2-7 TRBV25-1 .
CAIAGTKGSSYNEQFF TGTGCCATCGCCGGGACCAAAGGGAGCTCCTACAATGAGCAGTTCTTC once TRBJ2-1 TRBV10-3 .
CSARGRDTQYF TGCAGTGCTAGAGGCCGAGATACGCAGTATTTT . TRBJ2-3 TRBV20-1 .
CASSEWDRSYNEQFF TGTGCCAGCAGTGAATGGGATCGCTCCTACAATGAGCAGTTCTTC . TRBJ2-1 TRBV2 .
CASKVGRSNQPQHF TGCGCCAGCAAGGTAGGACGTAGCAATCAGCCCCAGCATTTT . TRBJ1-5 TRBV23-1 .
CASTASPGIGEAFF TGTGCCAGCACCGCGTCCCCAGGGATCGGTGAAGCTTTCTTT once TRBJ1-1 TRBV7-9 .
CAWSGGLAIQETQYF TGTGCCTGGAGTGGCGGACTAGCAATACAAGAGACCCAGTACTTC . TRBJ2-5 TRBV30 TRBD2
CASSVTTVQYF TGTGCCAGCAGCGTTACTACAGTGCAGTACTTC few TRBJ2-7 TRBV7-9 .
CASRSPGRDDTQYF TGTGCCAGCAGATCTCCGGGACGCGACGATACGCAGTATTTT . TRBJ2-3 TRBV28 .
CAWSAPNVNTIYF TGTGCCTGGAGTGCCCCCAACGTAAACACCATATATTTT . TRBJ1-3 TRBV30 .
CASSLGPGRPLNIQYF TGTGCCAGCAGCTTAGGGCCGGGCCGCCCTTTAAACATTCAGTACTTC once TRBJ2-4 TRBV7-2 .
CAWSPGGRGTDTQYF TGTGCCTGGAGTCCTGGGGGCAGGGGCACAGATACGCAGTATTTT . TRBJ2-3 TRBV30 .
CAWSDRLNEKLFF TGTGCCTGGAGTGACAGGCTCAATGAAAAACTGTTTTTT . TRBJ1-4 TRBV30 .
CAWGRSNSYEQYF TGTGCCTGGGGGCGGTCGAACTCCTACGAGCAGTACTTC . TRBJ2-7 TRBV30 .
CAWKMDWKTEAFF TGTGCCTGGAAAATGGATTGGAAGACTGAAGCTTTCTTT few TRBJ1-1 TRBV30 .
CASSLGGQLSTDTQYF TGTGCCAGCAGCTTAGGTGGCCAGCTAAGCACAGATACGCAGTATTTT . TRBJ2-3 TRBV7-2 .
CAWSVSYRSGNTIYF TGTGCCTGGAGTGTATCATACAGATCCGGAAACACCATATATTTT . TRBJ1-3 TRBV30 .
CASSARTGKETQYF TGTGCCAGCAGCGCTAGGACAGGGAAAGAGACCCAGTACTTC once TRBJ2-5 TRBV9 TRBD1